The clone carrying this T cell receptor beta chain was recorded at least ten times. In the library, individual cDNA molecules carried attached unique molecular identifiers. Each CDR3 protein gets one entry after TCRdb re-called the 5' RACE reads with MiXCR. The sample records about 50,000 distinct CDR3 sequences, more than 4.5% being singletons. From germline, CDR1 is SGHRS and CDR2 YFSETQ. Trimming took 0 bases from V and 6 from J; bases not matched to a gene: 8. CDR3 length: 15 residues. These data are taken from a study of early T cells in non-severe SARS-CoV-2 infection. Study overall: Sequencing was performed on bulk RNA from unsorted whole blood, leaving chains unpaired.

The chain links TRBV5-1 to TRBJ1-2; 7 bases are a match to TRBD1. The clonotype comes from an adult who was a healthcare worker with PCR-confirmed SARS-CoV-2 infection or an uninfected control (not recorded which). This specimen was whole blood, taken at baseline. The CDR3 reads CASSLVPTGTNGYTF. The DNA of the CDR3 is TGCGCCAGCAGCTTGGTCCCGACAGGGACGAATGGCTACACCTTC.